The entry below describes one T cell receptor beta chain. Within the sample, other DNA sequences also encode this same CDR3. Naive CD8 cells lacked CD45RO and underwent positive selection for CCR7, leaving out terminally differentiated effector memory CD45RA+ cells. This CDR3 has 12 amino acids. Germline CDR1 and CDR2: SEHNR and FQNEAQ (reference sequence). Trimming left V 1 base short and J 6 bases short, with 6 bases between. The data stem from a study of shared clonotypes between healthy human individuals. Produced via immunoSEQ multiplex PCR; TCRdb's table is partial and in-frame only. The sample carries around 2.1 million clones, 90% to 95% recorded once.

The chain is built from TRBV7-9 and TRBJ1-2; D is undetermined. The sequenced material came from naive CD8+ T cells from PBMCs. The sequence was obtained from a man aged 18 to 29 in good health. Some clones in this sample may be carry-over from other donors' samples. For the CDR3, the DNA is TGTGCCAGCAGCTTAGGTATCGATGGCTACACCTTC. Protein product: CASSLGIDGYTF.